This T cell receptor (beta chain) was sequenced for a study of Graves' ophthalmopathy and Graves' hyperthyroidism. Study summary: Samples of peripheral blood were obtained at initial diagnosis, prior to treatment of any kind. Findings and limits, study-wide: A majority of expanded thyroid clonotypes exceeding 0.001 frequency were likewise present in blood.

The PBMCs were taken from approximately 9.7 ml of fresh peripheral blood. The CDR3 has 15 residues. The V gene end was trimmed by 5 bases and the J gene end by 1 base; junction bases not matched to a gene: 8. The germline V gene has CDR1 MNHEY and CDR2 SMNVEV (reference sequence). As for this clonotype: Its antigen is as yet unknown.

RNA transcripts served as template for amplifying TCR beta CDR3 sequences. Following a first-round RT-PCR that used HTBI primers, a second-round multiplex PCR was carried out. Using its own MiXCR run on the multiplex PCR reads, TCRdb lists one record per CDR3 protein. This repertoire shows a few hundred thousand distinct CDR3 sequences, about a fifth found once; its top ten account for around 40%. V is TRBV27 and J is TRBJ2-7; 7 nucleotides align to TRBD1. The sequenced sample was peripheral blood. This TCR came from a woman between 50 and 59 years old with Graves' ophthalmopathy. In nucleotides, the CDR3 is TGTGCCAGCAGTCTCACATCGGGACAGTCCTACGAGCAGTACTTC. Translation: CASSLTSGQSYEQYF.